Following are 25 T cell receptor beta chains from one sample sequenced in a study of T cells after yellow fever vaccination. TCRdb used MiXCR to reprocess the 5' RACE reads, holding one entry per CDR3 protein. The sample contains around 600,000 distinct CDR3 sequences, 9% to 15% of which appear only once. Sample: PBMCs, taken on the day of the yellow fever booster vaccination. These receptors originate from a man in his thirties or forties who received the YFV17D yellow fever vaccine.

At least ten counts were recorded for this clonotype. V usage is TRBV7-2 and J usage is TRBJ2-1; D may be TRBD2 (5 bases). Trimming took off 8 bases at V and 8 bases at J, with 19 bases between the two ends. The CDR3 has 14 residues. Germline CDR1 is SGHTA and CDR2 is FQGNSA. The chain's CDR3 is CASGLGILRDEQFF. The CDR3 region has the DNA TGTGCCAGCGGACTCGGGATCCTGAGGGATGAGCAGTTCTTC.

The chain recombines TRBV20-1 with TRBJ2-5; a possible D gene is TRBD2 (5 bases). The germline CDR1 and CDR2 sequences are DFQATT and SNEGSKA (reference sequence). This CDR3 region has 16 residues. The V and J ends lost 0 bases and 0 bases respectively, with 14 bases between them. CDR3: CSARDNNGLYQETQYF. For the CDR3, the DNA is TGCAGTGCTAGAGATAATAACGGACTGTACCAAGAGACCCAGTACTTC.

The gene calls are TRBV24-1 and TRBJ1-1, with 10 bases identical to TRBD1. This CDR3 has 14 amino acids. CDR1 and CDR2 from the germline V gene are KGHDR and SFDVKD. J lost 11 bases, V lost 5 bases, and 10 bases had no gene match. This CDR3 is CATSAPTGGKGAFF. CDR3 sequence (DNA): TGTGCCACCAGTGCCCCGACAGGGGGCAAAGGCGCTTTCTTT.

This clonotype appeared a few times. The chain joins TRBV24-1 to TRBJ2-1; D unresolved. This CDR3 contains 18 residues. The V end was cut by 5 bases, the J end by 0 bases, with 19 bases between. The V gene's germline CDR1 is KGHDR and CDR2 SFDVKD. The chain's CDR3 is CATSGSYTETSSYNEQFF. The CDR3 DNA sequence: TGTGCCACCAGTGGCAGCTACACCGAAACGAGCTCCTACAATGAGCAGTTCTTC.

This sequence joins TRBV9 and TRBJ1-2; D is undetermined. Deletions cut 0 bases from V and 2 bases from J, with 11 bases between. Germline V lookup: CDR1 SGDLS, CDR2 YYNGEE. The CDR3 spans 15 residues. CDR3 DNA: TGTGCCAGCAGCGTAGGGCAGGACCCGAACTATGGCTACACCTTC. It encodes CASSVGQDPNYGYTF.

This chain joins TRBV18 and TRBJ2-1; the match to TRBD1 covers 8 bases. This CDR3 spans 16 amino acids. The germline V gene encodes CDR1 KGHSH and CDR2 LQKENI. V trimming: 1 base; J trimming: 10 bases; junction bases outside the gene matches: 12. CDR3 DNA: TGTGCCAGCTCACCACGGGTCGGACAGGGCGAAGTGGAGCAGTTCTTC. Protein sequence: CASSPRVGQGEVEQFF.

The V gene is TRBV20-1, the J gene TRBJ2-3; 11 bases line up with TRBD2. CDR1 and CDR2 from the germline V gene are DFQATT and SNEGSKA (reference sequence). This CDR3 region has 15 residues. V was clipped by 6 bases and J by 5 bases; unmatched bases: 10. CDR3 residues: CSASLLAGARDTQYF. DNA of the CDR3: TGCAGTGCGTCCCTACTAGCGGGAGCGAGAGATACGCAGTATTTT.

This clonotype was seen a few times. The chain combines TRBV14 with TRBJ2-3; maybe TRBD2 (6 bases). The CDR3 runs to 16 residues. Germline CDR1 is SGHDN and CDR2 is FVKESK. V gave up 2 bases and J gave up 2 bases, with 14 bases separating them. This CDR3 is CASSQHGRGVTDTQYF. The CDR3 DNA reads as TGTGCCAGCAGCCAACACGGGCGGGGAGTCACAGATACGCAGTATTTT.

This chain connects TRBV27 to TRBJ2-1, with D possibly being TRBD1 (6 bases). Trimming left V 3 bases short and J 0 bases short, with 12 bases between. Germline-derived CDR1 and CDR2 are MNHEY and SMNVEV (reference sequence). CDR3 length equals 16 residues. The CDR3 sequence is CASSLIGGSSYNEQFF. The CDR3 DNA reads TGTGCCAGCAGTTTGATAGGGGGTAGCTCCTACAATGAGCAGTTCTTC.

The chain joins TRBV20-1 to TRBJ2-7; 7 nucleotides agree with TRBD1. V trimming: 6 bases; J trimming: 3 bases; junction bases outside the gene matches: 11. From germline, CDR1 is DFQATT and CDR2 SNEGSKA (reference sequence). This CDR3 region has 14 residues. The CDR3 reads CSAILRDRGYEQYF. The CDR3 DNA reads TGCAGTGCCATACTCCGGGACAGAGGCTACGAGCAGTACTTC.

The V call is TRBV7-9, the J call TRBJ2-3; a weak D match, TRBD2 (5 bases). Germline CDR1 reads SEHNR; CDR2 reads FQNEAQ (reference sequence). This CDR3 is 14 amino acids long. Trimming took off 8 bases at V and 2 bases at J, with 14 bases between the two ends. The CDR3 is CASVRWEFTDTQYF. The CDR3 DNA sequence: TGTGCCAGCGTTAGGTGGGAGTTCACAGATACGCAGTATTTT.

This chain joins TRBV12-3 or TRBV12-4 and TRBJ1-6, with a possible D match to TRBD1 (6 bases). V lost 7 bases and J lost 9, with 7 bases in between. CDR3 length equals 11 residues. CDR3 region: CASKGGSPLHF. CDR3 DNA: TGTGCCAGCAAGGGGGGTTCACCCCTCCACTTT.

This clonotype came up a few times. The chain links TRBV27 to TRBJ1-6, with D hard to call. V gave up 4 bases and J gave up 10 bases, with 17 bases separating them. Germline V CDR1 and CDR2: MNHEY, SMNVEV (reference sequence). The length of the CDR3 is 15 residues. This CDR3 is CASSWGDKAGSPLHF. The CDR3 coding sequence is TGTGCCAGCAGTTGGGGTGACAAGGCTGGATCACCCCTCCACTTT.

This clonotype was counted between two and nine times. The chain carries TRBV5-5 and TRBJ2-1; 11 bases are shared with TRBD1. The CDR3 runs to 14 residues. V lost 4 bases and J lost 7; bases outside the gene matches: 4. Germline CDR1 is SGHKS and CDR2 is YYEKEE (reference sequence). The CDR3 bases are TGTGCCAGCAGCCCGGACAGGGGGCGTAATGAGCAGTTCTTC. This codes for CASSPDRGRNEQFF.

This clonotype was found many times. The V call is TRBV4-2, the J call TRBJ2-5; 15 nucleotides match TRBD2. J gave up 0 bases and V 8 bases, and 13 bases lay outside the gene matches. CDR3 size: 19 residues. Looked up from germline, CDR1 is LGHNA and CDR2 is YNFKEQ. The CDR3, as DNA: TGTGCCAGCTCGAGTACCGGGACTAGCGGGGGGCTCTACCAAGAGACCCAGTACTTC. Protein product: CASSSTGTSGGLYQETQYF.

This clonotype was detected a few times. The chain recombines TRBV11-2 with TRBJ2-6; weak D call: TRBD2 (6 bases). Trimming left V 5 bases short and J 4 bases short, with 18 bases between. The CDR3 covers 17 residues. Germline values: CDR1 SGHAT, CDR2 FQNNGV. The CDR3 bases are TGTGCCAGCAGCCCCTCCCTAGGTGGAGGGGGGGCCAACGTCCTGACTTTC. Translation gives CASSPSLGGGGANVLTF.

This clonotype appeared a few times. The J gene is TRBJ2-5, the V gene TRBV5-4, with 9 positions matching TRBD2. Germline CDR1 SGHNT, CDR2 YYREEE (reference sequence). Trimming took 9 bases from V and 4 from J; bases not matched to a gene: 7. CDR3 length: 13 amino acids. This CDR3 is CAIQAGGGETQYF. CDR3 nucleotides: TGTGCCATACAAGCGGGAGGAGGAGAGACCCAGTACTTC.

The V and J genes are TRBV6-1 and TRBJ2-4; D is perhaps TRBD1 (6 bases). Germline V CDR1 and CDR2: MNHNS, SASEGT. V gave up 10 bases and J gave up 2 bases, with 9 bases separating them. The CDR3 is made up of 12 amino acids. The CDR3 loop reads CATGETKNIQYF. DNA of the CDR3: TGTGCCACAGGGGAAACCAAAAACATTCAGTACTTC.

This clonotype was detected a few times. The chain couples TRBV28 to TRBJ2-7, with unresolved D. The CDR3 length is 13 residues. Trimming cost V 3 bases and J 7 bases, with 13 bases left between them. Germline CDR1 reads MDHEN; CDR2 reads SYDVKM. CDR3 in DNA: TGTGCCAGCAGTTTCCGGTTCCCTAGAGAGCAGTACTTC. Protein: CASSFRFPREQYF.

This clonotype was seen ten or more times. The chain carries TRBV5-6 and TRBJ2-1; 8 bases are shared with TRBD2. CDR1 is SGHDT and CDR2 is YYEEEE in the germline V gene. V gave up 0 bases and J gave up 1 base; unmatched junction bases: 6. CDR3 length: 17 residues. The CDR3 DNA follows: TGTGCCAGCAGCTTGGCCTTTCTAGCGGGTTCCTACAATGAGCAGTTCTTC. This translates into CASSLAFLAGSYNEQFF. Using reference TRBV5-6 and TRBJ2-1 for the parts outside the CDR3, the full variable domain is DAGVTQSPTHLIKTRGQQVTLRCSPKSGHDTVSWYQQALGQGPQFIFQYYEEEERQRGNFPDRFSGHQFPNYSSELNVNALLLGDSALYLCASSLAFLAGSYNEQFFGPGTRLTVL.

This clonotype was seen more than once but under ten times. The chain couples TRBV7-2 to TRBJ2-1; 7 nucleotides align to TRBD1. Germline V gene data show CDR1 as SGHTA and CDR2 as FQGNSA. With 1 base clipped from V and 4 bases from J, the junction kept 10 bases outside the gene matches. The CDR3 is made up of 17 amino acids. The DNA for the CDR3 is TGTGCCAGCAGCTTAGGGTACGGACAGGAAGAGTACAATGAGCAGTTCTTC. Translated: CASSLGYGQEEYNEQFF.

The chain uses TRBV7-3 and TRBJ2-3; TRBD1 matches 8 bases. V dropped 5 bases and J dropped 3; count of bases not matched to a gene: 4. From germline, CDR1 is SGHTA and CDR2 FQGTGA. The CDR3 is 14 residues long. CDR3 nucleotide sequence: TGTGCCAGCAGCCCAGGGGGCTTTACAGATACGCAGTATTTT. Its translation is CASSPGGFTDTQYF.

DNA of the CDR3: TGCGCCAGCAAGGCAGGGGGCTCTTACAATGAGCAGTTCTTC. Translation: CASKAGGSYNEQFF. The chain employs TRBV4-3 and TRBJ2-1; TRBD1 matches 8 bases. In germline, CDR1 is LGHNA, CDR2 YSLEER. Trimming cost V 7 bases and J 4 bases; bases outside gene matches: 6. There are 14 residues in the CDR3.

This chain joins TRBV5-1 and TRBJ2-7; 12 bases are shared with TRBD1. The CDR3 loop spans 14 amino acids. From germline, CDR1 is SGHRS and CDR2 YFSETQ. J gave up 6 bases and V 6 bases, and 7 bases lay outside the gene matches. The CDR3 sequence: CASMVGTGGFEQYF. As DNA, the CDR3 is TGCGCCAGCATGGTGGGGACAGGGGGCTTCGAGCAGTACTTC.

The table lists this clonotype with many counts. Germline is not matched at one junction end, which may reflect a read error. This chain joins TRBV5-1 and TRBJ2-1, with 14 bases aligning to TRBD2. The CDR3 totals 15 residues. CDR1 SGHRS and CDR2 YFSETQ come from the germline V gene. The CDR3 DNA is TGTGCCAGCAGCCCGGGACTAGCGGGAGCACATGAGCAGTTCTTC. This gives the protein CASSPGLAGAHEQFF. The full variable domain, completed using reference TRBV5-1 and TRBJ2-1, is KAGVTQTPRYLIKTRGQQVTLSCSPISGHRSVSWYQQTPGQGLQFLFEYFSETQRNKGNFPGRFSGRQFSNSRSEMNVSTLELGDSALYLCASSPGLAGAHEQFFGPGTRLTVL.